The 21 T cell receptor beta chains in this list originate from one sample, sequenced in a study of early T cells in non-severe SARS-CoV-2 infection. A single record per CDR3 protein comes from TCRdb applying MiXCR to the 5' RACE reads. The sample shows about 98,000 distinct CDR3 sequences, less than 15% of them seen only once. Sample: whole blood. These receptors originate from an adult who was a healthcare worker with PCR-confirmed SARS-CoV-2 infection or an uninfected control (not recorded which).

This clonotype was counted at least ten times. The chain links TRBV19 to TRBJ1-5; D not resolved. Per germline, CDR1 LNHDA and CDR2 SQIVND (reference sequence). This CDR3 spans 12 amino acids. Trimming pared 5 bases from V and 4 bases from J, leaving 6 bases between. The CDR3 here is CASSVLNQPQHF. In nucleotides, the CDR3 is TGTGCCAGTAGTGTCCTGAATCAGCCCCAGCATTTT. The variable domain in full, with the rest retrieved from reference TRBV19 and TRBJ1-5, is DGGITQSPKYLFRKEGQNVTLSCEQNLNHDAMYWYRQDPGQGLRLIYYSQIVNDFQKGDIAEGYSVSREKKESFPLTVTSAQKNPTAFYLCASSVLNQPQHFGDGTRLSIL.

In the case of this clonotype: A much bigger clone sits one base away, suggesting this may be a read error. The chain links TRBV18 to TRBJ2-7, with D unresolved. The CDR3 runs to 14 residues. V lost 1 base and J lost 5, with 12 bases in between. Per the germline V gene, CDR1 is KGHSH and CDR2 is LQKENI. CDR3 nucleotides: TGTGCCAGCTCACCACAGACAACATTGAACGAGCAGTACTTC. This gives the protein CASSPQTTLNEQYF.

The chain joins TRBV19 to TRBJ2-2; D unclear. Germline loops: CDR1 LNHDA, CDR2 SQIVND (reference sequence). The CDR3 has 13 residues. Trimming removed 5 bases at V and 5 bases at J, with 9 bases between. The CDR3 DNA is TGTGCCAGTAGTTCTCTAGAGACCGGGGAGCTGTTTTTT. The encoded protein is CASSSLETGELFF.

This sequence joins TRBV5-6 and TRBJ2-1; 8 positions agree with TRBD1. Trimming at V came to 0 bases and at J to 5 bases, leaving 1 base not matched to a gene. Germline lookup yields CDR1 SGHDT and CDR2 YYEEEE. This CDR3 is built from 14 residues. CDR3 DNA sequence: TGTGCCAGCAGCTTGGGACAGGGGAACAATGAGCAGTTCTTC. Translation gives CASSLGQGNNEQFF.

This clonotype came up many times. V usage is TRBV4-3 and J usage is TRBJ1-1; possibly TRBD1 for D (5 bases). Trimming removed 3 bases at V and 6 bases at J, with 14 bases between. The CDR3 has 14 amino acids. Germline V gives CDR1 LGHNA, CDR2 YSLEER. This CDR3 reads CASSHSRGGAEAFF. The DNA for the CDR3 is TGCGCCAGCAGCCATTCAAGGGGCGGCGCTGAAGCTTTCTTT.

Many counts were recorded for this clonotype. This sequence joins TRBV29-1 and TRBJ2-1; the D gene is possibly TRBD2 (6 bases). This CDR3 contains 15 residues. Trimming pared 3 bases from V and 6 bases from J, leaving 18 bases between. Per the germline V gene, CDR1 is SQVTM and CDR2 is ANQGSEA. CDR3 in DNA: TGCAGCGTTGAGTTGGGGTACGGGAGCCGCAATGAGCAGTTCTTC. Its protein is CSVELGYGSRNEQFF.

This clonotype has just a few counts. The chain joins TRBV20-1 to TRBJ2-3; 7 bases agree with TRBD2. The CDR3 has 15 amino acids. With V trimmed by 8 bases and J by 0 bases, 11 bases remained unmatched. CDR1 is DFQATT and CDR2 is SNEGSKA in the germline V gene (reference sequence). The CDR3 is CSFDRSGDSTDTQYF. DNA of the CDR3: TGCAGTTTCGATAGGAGCGGGGATAGCACAGATACGCAGTATTTT.

Many counts were recorded for this clonotype. The CDR3 sequence: CASSLAGQGLYEQYF. In nucleotides, the CDR3 is TGTGCCAGCAGTTTAGCGGGACAGGGTCTTTACGAGCAGTACTTC. The V and J genes are TRBV28 and TRBJ2-7; 9 bases map to TRBD1. Germline V gene data show CDR1 as MDHEN and CDR2 as SYDVKM. The CDR3 extends over 15 amino acids. With V trimmed by 2 bases and J by 4 bases, 6 bases remained unmatched.

The J gene is TRBJ2-5, the V gene TRBV6-1; the D gene is possibly TRBD2 (6 bases). The CDR3 runs to 13 residues. Germline V gene data show CDR1 as MNHNS and CDR2 as SASEGT. V shed 4 bases and J shed 8 bases, with 14 bases lying between them. The CDR3 DNA is TGTGCCAGCAGTGCGGGGGAGAGGGGTACCCAGTACTTC. It yields the protein CASSAGERGTQYF.

Only a few counts were recorded for this clonotype. The CDR3, as DNA: TGTGCCAGCAGCTCAAAGGGACATTACGAAAAACTGTTTTTT. Amino acid sequence: CASSSKGHYEKLFF. The chain combines TRBV12-3 or TRBV12-4 with TRBJ1-4, with D maybe TRBD1 (6 bases). The CDR3 contains 14 residues. Trimming took 6 bases from V and 8 from J, leaving 16 bases between them.

This clonotype appeared many times. The chain employs TRBV20-1 and TRBJ2-7, with D possibly being TRBD1 or TRBD2 (5 bases each). This CDR3 comprises 14 residues. From germline, CDR1 is DFQATT and CDR2 SNEGSKA (reference sequence). The germline V and J ends were trimmed by 0 bases and 0 bases, with 9 bases remaining between them. The CDR3 sequence is CSARDGGSSYEQYF. The CDR3 coding sequence is TGCAGTGCTAGAGATGGGGGAAGCTCCTACGAGCAGTACTTC.

This clonotype came up a few times. V and J are TRBV12-3 or TRBV12-4 and TRBJ2-7, with a tentative D call TRBD1 (5 bases). Trimming cost V 4 bases and J 7 bases, with 11 bases left between them. This CDR3 has 12 amino acids. The CDR3 coding sequence is TGTGCCAGCAGTTCTCTCAGGGTTGAGCAGTACTTC. This encodes CASSSLRVEQYF.

In its sample, this clonotype was seen a few times. The gene calls are TRBV28 and TRBJ2-7; the D gene is possibly TRBD2 (6 bases). The germline V and J ends were trimmed by 2 bases and 2 bases, with 13 bases remaining between them. Germline V CDR1 and CDR2: MDHEN, SYDVKM. The CDR3 is made up of 15 amino acids. Here the CDR3 DNA reads TGTGCCAGCAGTTTAGTGGGAGGCCTAACCTACGAGCAGTACTTC. As protein: CASSLVGGLTYEQYF.

This clonotype was seen more than once but under ten times. This chain uses TRBV4-1 with TRBJ2-7; 7 nucleotides match TRBD1. The CDR3 covers 15 residues. Germline V CDR1 and CDR2: MGHRA, YSYEKL. V was pared by 2 bases and J by 9 bases, with 13 bases of the junction left unmatched. The chain's CDR3 is CASSQHSSRGQGQYF. The DNA of the CDR3 is TGCGCCAGCAGCCAACACTCCTCTAGGGGGCAGGGGCAGTACTTC.

This clonotype has a handful of counts. The J gene is TRBJ2-1, the V gene TRBV6-5; D gene unclear. The CDR3 is 13 amino acids. Germline loops: CDR1 MNHEY, CDR2 SVGAGI. Trimming took off 1 base at V and 5 bases at J, with 6 bases between the two ends. The CDR3: CASSYWQNNEQFF. The DNA of the CDR3 is TGTGCCAGCAGTTACTGGCAGAACAATGAGCAGTTCTTC.

This clonotype has ten or more counts. V gene TRBV12-2 combines with J gene TRBJ1-4. TRBV12-2 has pseudogene status. CDR3 length equals 13 residues. CDR3 bases: TGTGCAATGCCCGTCGAAGGCGGGGAAAAACTGTTTTTT. It codes for CAMPVEGGEKLFF.

This clonotype occurred many times. The gene calls are TRBV2 and TRBJ2-5; tentative D call: TRBD1 (5 bases). Trimming took 6 bases from V and 2 from J, leaving 7 bases between them. The germline CDR1 and CDR2 sequences are SNHLY and FYNNEI. The CDR3 consists of 12 residues. CDR3 nucleotides: TGTGCCAGCAGCAGGGAACAAGAGACCCAGTACTTC. Amino acids: CASSREQETQYF.

V usage is TRBV5-1 and J usage is TRBJ1-2; D is unresolved. The CDR3 totals 13 residues. Trimming stripped 0 bases from V and 8 bases from J, with 11 bases between. Germline loops: CDR1 SGHRS, CDR2 YFSETQ. The CDR3 coding sequence is TGCGCCAGCAGCTTGGAGTCCCCTCGGGGCTACACCTTC. It encodes CASSLESPRGYTF.

This clonotype was found many times. The chain combines TRBV27 with TRBJ1-6, with TRBD1 matching over 8 bases. The CDR3 consists of 18 residues. CDR1 and CDR2 (germline): MNHEY, SMNVEV (reference sequence). Germline trimming cut 4 bases from V and 1 base from J; bases unmatched to any gene: 9. The CDR3 nucleotides read TGTGCCAGCAGTTCCGGGACAGGTGGTGGTTCCTATAATTCACCCCTCCACTTT. Its translation: CASSSGTGGGSYNSPLHF.

This chain links TRBV5-1 with TRBJ2-3; D may match TRBD1 or TRBD2 (6 bases each). The CDR3 has 15 residues. The ends were cut back, 4 bases at V and 4 bases at J, with 16 bases in the middle. Germline loops: CDR1 SGHRS, CDR2 YFSETQ. The CDR3 nucleotides are TGCGCCAGCAGCCGACCCGAGGGGGGCCCAGATACGCAGTATTTT. Translated, it gives CASSRPEGGPDTQYF.

This clonotype was observed many times. The chain employs TRBV12-3 or TRBV12-4 and TRBJ1-5; 7 bases line up with TRBD1. This CDR3 comprises 17 residues. V lost 1 base, J lost 4 bases, and 10 bases stayed unmatched. This CDR3 is CASSLEKGQGVNQPQHF. The CDR3 nucleotides read TGTGCCAGCAGTTTAGAGAAGGGGCAGGGGGTAAATCAGCCCCAGCATTTT.